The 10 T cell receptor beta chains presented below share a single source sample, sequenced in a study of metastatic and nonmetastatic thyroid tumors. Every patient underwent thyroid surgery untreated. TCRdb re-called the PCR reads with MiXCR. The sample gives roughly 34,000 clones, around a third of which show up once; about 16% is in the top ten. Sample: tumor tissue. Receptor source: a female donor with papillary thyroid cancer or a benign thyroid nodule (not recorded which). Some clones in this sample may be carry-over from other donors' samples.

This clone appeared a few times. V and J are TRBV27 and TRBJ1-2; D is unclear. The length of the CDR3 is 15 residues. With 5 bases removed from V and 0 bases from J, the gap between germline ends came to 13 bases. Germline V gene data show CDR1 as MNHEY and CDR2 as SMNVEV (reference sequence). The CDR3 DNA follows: TGTGCCAGCAGTCCGAACACCCAGGCTAACTATGGCTACACCTTC. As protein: CASSPNTQANYGYTF.

CDR3 bases: TGCAGTGCTAGGGGCAGGGCCGCGGGCACTAACTATGGCTACACCTTC. Encoded protein: CSARGRAAGTNYGYTF. V gene TRBV20-1 combines with J gene TRBJ1-2; D might be TRBD1 (5 bases). CDR3 size: 16 residues. V lost 3 bases, J lost 0 bases, and 17 bases lay in between. Germline V gene lookup returns CDR1 DFQATT and CDR2 SNEGSKA (reference sequence).

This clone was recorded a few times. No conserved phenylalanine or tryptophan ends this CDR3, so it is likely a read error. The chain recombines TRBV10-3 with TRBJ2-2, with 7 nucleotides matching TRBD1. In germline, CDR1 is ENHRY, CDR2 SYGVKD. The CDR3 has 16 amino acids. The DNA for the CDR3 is TGTGCTACTCGAGGGCAGCGGACAGGGAACACCGGGGAGCTGTTTTTG. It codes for CATRGQRTGNTGELFL.

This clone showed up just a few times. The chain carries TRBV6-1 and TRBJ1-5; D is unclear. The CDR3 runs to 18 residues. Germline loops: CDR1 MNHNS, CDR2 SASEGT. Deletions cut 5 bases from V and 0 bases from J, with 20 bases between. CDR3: CASSKQRVVDHSNQPQHF. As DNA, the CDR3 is TGTGCCAGCAGTAAGCAGAGGGTCGTCGACCATAGCAATCAGCCCCAGCATTTT.

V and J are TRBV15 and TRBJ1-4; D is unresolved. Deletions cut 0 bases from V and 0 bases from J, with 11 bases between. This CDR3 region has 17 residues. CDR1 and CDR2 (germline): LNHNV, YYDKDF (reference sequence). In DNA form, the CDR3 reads TGTGCCACCAGCAGAGATTTAGCCCTTGCAACTAATGAAAAACTGTTTTTT. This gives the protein CATSRDLALATNEKLFF.

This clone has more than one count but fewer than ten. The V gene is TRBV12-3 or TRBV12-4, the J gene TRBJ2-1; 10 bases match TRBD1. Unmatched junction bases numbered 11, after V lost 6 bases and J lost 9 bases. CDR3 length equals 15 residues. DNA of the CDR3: TGTGCCAGCAGCCTATCCGGGACAGGGGTTGGTGAGCAGTTCTTC. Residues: CASSLSGTGVGEQFF.

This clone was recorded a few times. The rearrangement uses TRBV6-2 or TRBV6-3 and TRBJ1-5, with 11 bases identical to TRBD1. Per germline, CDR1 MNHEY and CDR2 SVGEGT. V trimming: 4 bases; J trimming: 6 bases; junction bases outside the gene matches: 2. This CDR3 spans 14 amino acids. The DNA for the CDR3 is TGTGCCAGCAGTTTGGGACAGGGGGTTCAGCCCCAGCATTTT. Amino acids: CASSLGQGVQPQHF.

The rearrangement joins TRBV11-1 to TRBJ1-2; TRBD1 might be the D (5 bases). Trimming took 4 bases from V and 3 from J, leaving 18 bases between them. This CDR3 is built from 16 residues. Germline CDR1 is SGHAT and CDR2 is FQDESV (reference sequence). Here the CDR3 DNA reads TGTGCCAGCAGCTCTCCGCTGCAGGACAAGTACTATGGCTACACCTTC. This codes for CASSSPLQDKYYGYTF.

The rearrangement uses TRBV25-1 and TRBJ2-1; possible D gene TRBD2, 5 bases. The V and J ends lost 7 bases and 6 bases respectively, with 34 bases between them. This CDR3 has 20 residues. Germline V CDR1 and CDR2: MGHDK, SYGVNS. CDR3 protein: CASKAGHGAKTFPARNEQFF. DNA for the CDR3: TGTGCCAGCAAGGCGGGCCATGGCGCCAAAACCTTCCCTGCCCGCAATGAGCAGTTCTTC. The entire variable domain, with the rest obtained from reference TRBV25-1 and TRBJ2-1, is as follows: EADIYQTPRYLVIGTGKKITLECSQTMGHDKMYWYQQDPGMELHLIHYSYGVNSTEKGDLSSESTVSRIRTEHFPLTLESARPSHTSQYLCASKAGHGAKTFPARNEQFFGPGTRLTVL.

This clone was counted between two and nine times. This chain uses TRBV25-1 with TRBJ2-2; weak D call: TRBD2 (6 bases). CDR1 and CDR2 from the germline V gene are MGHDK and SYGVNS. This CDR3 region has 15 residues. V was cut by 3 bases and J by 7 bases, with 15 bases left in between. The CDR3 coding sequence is TGTGCCAGCAGTGACGGGACTCGACCGATCGGGGAGCTGTTTTTT. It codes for CASSDGTRPIGELFF.